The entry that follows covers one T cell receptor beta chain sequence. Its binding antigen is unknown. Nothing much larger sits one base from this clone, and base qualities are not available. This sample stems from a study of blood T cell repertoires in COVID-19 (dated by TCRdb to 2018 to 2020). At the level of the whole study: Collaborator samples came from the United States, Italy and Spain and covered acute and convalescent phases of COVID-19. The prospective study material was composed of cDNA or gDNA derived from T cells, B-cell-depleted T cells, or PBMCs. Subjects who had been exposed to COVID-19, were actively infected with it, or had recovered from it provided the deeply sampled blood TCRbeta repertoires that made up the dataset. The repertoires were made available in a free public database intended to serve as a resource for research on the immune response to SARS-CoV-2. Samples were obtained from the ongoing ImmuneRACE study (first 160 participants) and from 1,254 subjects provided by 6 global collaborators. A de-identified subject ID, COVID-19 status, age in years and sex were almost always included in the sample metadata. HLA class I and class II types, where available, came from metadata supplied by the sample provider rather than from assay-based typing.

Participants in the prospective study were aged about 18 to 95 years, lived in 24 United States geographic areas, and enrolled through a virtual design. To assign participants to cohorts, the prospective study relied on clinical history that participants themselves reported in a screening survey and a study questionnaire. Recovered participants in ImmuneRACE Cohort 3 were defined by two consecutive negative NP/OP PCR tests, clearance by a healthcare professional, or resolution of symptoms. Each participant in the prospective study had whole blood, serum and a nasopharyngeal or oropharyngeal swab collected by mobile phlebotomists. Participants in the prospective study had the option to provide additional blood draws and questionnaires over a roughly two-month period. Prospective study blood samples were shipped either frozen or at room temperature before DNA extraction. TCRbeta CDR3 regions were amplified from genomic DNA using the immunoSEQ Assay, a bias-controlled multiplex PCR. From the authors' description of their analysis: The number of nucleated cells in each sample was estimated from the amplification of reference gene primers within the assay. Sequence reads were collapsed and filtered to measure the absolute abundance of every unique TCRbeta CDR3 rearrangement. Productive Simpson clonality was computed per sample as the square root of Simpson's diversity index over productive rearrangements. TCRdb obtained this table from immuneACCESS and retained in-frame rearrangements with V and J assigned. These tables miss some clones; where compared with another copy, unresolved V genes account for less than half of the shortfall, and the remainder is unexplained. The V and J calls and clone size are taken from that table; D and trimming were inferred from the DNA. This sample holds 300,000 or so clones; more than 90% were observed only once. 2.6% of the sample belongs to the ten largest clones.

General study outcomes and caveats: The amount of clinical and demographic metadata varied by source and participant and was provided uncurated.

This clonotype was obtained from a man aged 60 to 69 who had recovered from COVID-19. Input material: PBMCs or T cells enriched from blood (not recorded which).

The CDR3 in this case is CASSLAGDRNSPLHF. At the DNA level, the sequence is TGCGCCAGCAGCTTGGCTGGAGATCGAAACTCACCCCTCCACTTT. Here the chain combines TRBV5-1 and TRBJ1-6; the D gene identity is not certain. V is shortened by 0 bases, J by 10 bases, and the region joining them spans 14 bases. CDR1 and CDR2 were assigned from the germline V gene as SGHRS and YFSETQ. From its cysteine to its phenylalanine, the CDR3 spans 15 amino acids. The sequence is cut down to CDR3 DNA, 45 bases in frame from base 1.